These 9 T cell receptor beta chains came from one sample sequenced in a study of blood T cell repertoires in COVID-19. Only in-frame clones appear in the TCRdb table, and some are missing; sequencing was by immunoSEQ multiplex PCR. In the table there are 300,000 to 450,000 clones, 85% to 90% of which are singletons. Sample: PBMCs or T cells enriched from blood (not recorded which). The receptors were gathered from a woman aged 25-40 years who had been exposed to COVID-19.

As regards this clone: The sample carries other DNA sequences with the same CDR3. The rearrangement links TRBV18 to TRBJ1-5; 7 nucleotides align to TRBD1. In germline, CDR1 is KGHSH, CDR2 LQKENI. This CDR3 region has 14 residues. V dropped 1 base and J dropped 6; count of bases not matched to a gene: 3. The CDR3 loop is CASSPQGAGQPQHF. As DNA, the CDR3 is TGTGCCAGCTCACCACAGGGGGCGGGTCAGCCCCAGCATTTT.

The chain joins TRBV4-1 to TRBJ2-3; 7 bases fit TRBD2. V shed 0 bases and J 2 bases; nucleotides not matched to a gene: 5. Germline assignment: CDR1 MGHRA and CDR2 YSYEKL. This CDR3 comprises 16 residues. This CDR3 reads CASSQDGLGLTDTQYF. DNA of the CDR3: TGCGCCAGCAGCCAAGATGGACTAGGGCTCACAGATACGCAGTATTTT.

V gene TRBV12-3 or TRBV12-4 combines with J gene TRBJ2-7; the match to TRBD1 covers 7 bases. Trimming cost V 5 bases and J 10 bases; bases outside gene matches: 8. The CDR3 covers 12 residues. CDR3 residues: CASSLLDRPQYF. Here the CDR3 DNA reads TGTGCCAGCAGTCTACTGGACAGGCCACAGTACTTC.

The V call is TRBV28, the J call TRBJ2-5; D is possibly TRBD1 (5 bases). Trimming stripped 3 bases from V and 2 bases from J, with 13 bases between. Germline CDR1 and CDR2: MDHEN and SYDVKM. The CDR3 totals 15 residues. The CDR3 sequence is CASSFPQGLQETQYF. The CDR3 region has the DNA TGTGCCAGCAGTTTCCCGCAGGGTCTGCAAGAGACCCAGTACTTC.

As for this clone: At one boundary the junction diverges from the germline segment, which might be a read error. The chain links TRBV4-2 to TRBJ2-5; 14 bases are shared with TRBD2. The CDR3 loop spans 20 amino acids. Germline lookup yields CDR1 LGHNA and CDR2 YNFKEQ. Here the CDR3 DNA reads TGTGTCAGCAGCCTGGCCCCCAGGTTAGGACTAGCGGGAGGACAAGAGACCCAGTACTTC. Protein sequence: CVSSLAPRLGLAGGQETQYF.

CDR3 DNA sequence: TGTGCCAGTAGTATTCGAGGGACAGGGTCCGCCTACGAGCAGTACTTC. Amino acids: CASSIRGTGSAYEQYF. This rearrangement joins TRBV19 to TRBJ2-7, with TRBD1 matching 9 bases. The CDR3 length is 16 residues. Germline loops: CDR1 LNHDA, CDR2 SQIVND (reference sequence). With V trimmed by 3 bases and J by 2 bases, 8 bases remained unmatched.

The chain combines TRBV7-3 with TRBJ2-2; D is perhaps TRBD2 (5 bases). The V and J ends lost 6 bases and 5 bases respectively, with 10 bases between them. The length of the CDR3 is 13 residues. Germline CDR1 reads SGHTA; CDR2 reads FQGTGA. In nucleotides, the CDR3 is TGTGCCAGCAGGCCAAGAGGGACCGGGGAGCTGTTTTTT. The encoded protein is CASRPRGTGELFF.

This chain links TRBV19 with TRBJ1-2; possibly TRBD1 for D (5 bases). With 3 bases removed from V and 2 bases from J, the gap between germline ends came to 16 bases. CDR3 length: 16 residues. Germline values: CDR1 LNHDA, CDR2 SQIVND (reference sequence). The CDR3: CASSISDSLPNYGYTF. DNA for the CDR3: TGTGCCAGTAGTATCTCCGACAGCCTCCCAAACTATGGCTACACCTTC. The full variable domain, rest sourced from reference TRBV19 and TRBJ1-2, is DGGITQSPKYLFRKEGQNVTLSCEQNLNHDAMYWYRQDPGQGLRLIYYSQIVNDFQKGDIAEGYSVSREKKESFPLTVTSAQKNPTAFYLCASSISDSLPNYGYTFGSGTRLTVV.

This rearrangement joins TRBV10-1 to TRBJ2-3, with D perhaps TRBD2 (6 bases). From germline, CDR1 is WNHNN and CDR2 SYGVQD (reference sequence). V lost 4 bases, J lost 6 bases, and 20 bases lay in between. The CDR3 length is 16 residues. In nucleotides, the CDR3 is TGCGCCAGCAGTGGTACACGGGACTCCTTGGGCGATACGCAGTATTTT. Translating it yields CASSGTRDSLGDTQYF.